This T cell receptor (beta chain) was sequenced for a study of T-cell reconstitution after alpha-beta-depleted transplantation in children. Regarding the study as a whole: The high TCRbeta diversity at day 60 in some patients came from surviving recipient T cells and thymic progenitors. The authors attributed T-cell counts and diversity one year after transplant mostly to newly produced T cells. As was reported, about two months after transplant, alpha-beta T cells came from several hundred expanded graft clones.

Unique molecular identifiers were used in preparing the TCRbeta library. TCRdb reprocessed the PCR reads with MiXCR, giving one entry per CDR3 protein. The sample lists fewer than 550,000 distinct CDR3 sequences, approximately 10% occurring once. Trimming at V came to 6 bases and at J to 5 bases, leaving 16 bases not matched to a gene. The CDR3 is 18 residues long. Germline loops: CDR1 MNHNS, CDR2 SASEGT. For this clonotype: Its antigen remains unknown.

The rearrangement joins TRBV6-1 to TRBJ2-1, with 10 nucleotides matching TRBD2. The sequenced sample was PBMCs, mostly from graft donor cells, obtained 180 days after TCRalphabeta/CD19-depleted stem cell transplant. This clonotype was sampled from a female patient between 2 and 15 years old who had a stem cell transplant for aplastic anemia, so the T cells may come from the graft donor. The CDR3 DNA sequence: TGTGCCAGCAGGCTATCACTAGCGGGGTCCGGGAGGGACAATGAGCAGTTCTTC. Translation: CASRLSLAGSGRDNEQFF.